This T cell receptor beta chain derives from a study of tumor-infiltrating lymphocytes in glioblastoma multiforme. Study-wide results and limits: Detected clone frequencies may not reflect cell counts, being RNA-based. T cells were not sorted into functional subsets.

Of note for this clonotype: The antigen remains undetermined.

Per germline, CDR1 SGHAT and CDR2 FQNNGV. This CDR3 spans 15 amino acids. The ends were cut back, 3 bases at V and 4 bases at J, with 13 bases in the middle. Three nested ARM-PCR rounds with V-beta and C-beta primers built TCRB libraries. TCRdb independently ran MiXCR on the multiplex PCR reads; one entry per CDR3 protein. The sample consists of about 10,000 distinct CDR3 sequences, just over 65% of them appearing once. Sequencing was carried out using brain tumor tissue. This clonotype was obtained from a male donor with glioblastoma. The J gene is TRBJ2-4, the V gene TRBV11-2; D remains ambiguous. The CDR3 coding sequence is TGTGCCAGCAGCTTTGGGGATAGCAGAAAAAACATTCAGTACTTC. As protein: CASSFGDSRKNIQYF.